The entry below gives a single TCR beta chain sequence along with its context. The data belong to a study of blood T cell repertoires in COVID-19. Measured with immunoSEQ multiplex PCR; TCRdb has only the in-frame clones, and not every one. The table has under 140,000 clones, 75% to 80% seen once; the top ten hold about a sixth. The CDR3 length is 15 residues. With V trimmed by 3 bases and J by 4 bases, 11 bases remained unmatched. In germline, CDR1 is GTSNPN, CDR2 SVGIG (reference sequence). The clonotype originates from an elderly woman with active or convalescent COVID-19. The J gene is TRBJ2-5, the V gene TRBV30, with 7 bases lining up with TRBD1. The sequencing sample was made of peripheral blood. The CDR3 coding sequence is TGTGCCTGGAGCTGGAGAGGGGGCTGGGGAGAGACCCAGTACTTC. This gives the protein CAWSWRGGWGETQYF.